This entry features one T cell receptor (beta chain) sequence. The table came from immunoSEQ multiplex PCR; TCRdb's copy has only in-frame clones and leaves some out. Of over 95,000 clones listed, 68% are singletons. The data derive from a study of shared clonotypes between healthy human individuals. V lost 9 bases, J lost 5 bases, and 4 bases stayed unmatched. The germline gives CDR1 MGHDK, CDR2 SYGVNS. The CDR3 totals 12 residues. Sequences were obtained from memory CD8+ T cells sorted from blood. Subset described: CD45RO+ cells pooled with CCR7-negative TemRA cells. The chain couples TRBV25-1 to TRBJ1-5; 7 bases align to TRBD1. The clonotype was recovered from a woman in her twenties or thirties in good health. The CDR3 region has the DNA TGTGCCAGTGGGACAGAAGATCAGCCCCAGCATTTT. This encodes CASGTEDQPQHF.